The 11 T cell receptor beta chains below come from one sample, sequenced in a study of cytomegalovirus exposure and HLA in healthy donors. The assay was immunoSEQ multiplex PCR, and TCRdb's table has in-frame clones only and misses some. The sample yields about 73,000 clones, roughly 90% seen once. Sequences were obtained from PBMCs. These receptors were obtained from a woman aged 18-30 years in good health and CMV-seropositive.

The chain is built from TRBV10-3 and TRBJ1-1; 8 bases are shared with TRBD1. J gave up 6 bases and V 2 bases, and 5 bases lay outside the gene matches. Germline CDR1 is ENHRY and CDR2 is SYGVKD. The CDR3 consists of 14 residues. CDR3 protein: CAISEGQGRAEAFF. CDR3 nucleotides: TGTGCCATCAGTGAGGGACAGGGTAGGGCTGAAGCTTTCTTT.

The table lists this clone with a count of one. The chain carries TRBV4-1 and TRBJ1-5, with a tentative D call TRBD1 (6 bases). Germline V lookup: CDR1 MGHRA, CDR2 YSYEKL. There are 16 residues in the CDR3. V lost 2 bases, J lost 6 bases, and 17 bases lay in between. The CDR3 coding sequence is TGCGCCAGCAGCCAACGGGCGGGGGCGCCGGGTCAGCCCCAGCATTTT. As protein: CASSQRAGAPGQPQHF.

J is TRBJ1-2 and V is TRBV2; D is perhaps TRBD1 (6 bases). From germline, CDR1 is SNHLY and CDR2 FYNNEI. Trimming took off 1 base at V and 8 bases at J, with 17 bases between the two ends. The CDR3 is made up of 15 amino acids. For the CDR3, the DNA is TGTGCCAGCAGTGAAGTTCGTCGGGGGGCGGAAGGCTACACCTTC. Its protein product is CASSEVRRGAEGYTF.

CDR3 in amino acids: CSVVVLGGGNEQFF. The CDR3 DNA sequence: TGCAGCGTTGTTGTTTTGGGTGGCGGAAATGAGCAGTTCTTC. The genes are TRBV29-1 and TRBJ2-1; no clear D. The V gene lost 4 bases and the J gene lost 7 bases, with 17 bases spanning the gap. The length of the CDR3 is 14 residues. In germline, CDR1 is SQVTM, CDR2 ANQGSEA.

The rearrangement uses TRBV9 and TRBJ1-3; no definite D call. V lost 0 bases and J lost 4, with 5 bases in between. This CDR3 comprises 13 residues. Germline CDR1 reads SGDLS; CDR2 reads YYNGEE. CDR3 DNA sequence: TGTGCCAGCAGCGTAGACGGGGGAAACACCATATATTTT. Its protein is CASSVDGGNTIYF.

V gene TRBV11-3 combines with J gene TRBJ2-2, with D possibly matching TRBD2 (6 bases). The length of the CDR3 is 16 residues. Trimming took 5 bases from V and 4 from J, leaving 17 bases between them. Germline loops: CDR1 SGHNT, CDR2 YENEEA. CDR3 protein: CASSIGGNSVTGELFF. The CDR3 nucleotides read TGTGCCAGCAGCATTGGGGGGAATAGCGTCACCGGGGAGCTGTTTTTT.

V is TRBV2 and J is TRBJ2-2, with D perhaps TRBD1 (5 bases). Deletions cut 5 bases from V and 8 bases from J, with 21 bases between. The CDR3 is 16 amino acids. Germline lookup yields CDR1 SNHLY and CDR2 FYNNEI. The CDR3, as DNA: TGTGCCAGCAGTAAAAAGATGGCAGGGATGGCTGGGGAGCTGTTTTTT. The encoded protein is CASSKKMAGMAGELFF.

The V call is TRBV7-6, the J call TRBJ2-1; 7 nucleotides agree with TRBD1. This CDR3 has 18 amino acids. After removal of 1 base from V and 6 bases from J, the junction contained 15 bases not matched to a gene. CDR1 is SGHVS, CDR2 FNYEAQ, per germline. CDR3 in amino acids: CASSLDWNRQGRFNEQFF. The CDR3 DNA sequence: TGTGCCAGCAGCTTAGATTGGAATCGACAGGGCCGATTCAATGAGCAGTTCTTC.

The genes are TRBV4-2 and TRBJ2-5, with D maybe TRBD1 (6 bases). Looked up from germline, CDR1 is LGHNA and CDR2 is YNFKEQ. V was cut by 3 bases and J by 0 bases, with 14 bases left in between. The CDR3 is 16 residues long. In DNA, the CDR3 is TGTGCCAGCAGCCAGAATGCGGACAGAGACCAAGAGACCCAGTACTTC. It codes for CASSQNADRDQETQYF.

This chain joins TRBV4-1 and TRBJ2-7; TRBD1 matches 12 bases. The CDR3 runs 16 residues. Looked up from germline, CDR1 is MGHRA and CDR2 is YSYEKL. The trim removed 1 base at V and 3 bases at J, leaving 4 bases unmatched. CDR3 loop: CASSQVGTGGLYEQYF. For the CDR3, the DNA is TGCGCCAGCAGCCAAGTAGGGACAGGGGGCCTCTACGAGCAGTACTTC.

The chain links TRBV6-6 to TRBJ1-5, with 10 positions matching TRBD1. Trimming at V came to 4 bases and at J to 3 bases, leaving 6 bases not matched to a gene. From germline, CDR1 is MNHNY and CDR2 SVGAGI (reference sequence). This CDR3 is 16 amino acids long. The CDR3 DNA reads TGTGCCAGCAGTTCCTCGGGACAGGGGCCCAATCAGCCCCAGCATTTT. Protein sequence: CASSSSGQGPNQPQHF.